This note documents a single TCR beta chain sequence. It lacks a known antigen. No per-base quality is available; no much larger clone lies one base away. The data belong to a study of T cell responses to AZD1222 COVID-19 vaccine (dated by TCRdb to the early 2020s). Regarding the research as a whole: A total of 240 or so trial participants underwent TCR sequencing, of whom roughly 210 had received two doses of AZD1222 and roughly 26 had received two doses of the MenACWY control vaccine. Trial participants were enrolled by age into 18-55, 56-69 and 70-plus year subgroups, with roughly 150, 30 and 60 TCR-sequenced participants respectively. Overall results and qualifications from the work: Epitopes outside the regions mutated in the B.1.351 and B.1.1.7 variants were reportedly recognized by nearly half of the unique spike-specific TCRs. Because no day 14 peak-response samples were available, the repertoires could be characterized only after the peak T cell response. Participants were mostly white British, with more females than males. The authors suggested clonal diversity may have been underestimated. Spike-specific TCR breadth and depth rose significantly after two AZD1222 doses compared with day 0 and with MenACWY recipients. Vaccine-associated CD4 TCRs spanned the whole spike protein, with dominant responses in regions 160-218 and 743-854. The 56-69-year group was small, and its depth increase did not reach significance, likely because of low power. Conclusions about previously exposed vaccinees are limited, since just 5 or 6 AZD1222 recipients were seropositive for SARS-CoV-2 at baseline.

The CDR3 regions of human TCRbeta chains were analyzed by immunosequencing. Turning to the authors' computational methods: Repertoire TCRs were matched against a reference library of SARS-CoV-2-specific TCRs generated with the MIRA antigen-specificity platform. Breadth was defined as the fraction of unique TCRs that were SARS-CoV-2-associated, and depth was defined as the fraction of total T cells that were SARS-CoV-2-associated. Each spike-specific TCR was assigned to its reactive spike region and to a CD4 or CD8 class using the MIRA data. Log10-transformed breadth and depth values were compared by one-way ANOVA with Sidak's multiple comparisons tests. In TCRdb, the immuneACCESS table is reduced to in-frame sequences with V and J assigned. These tables do not hold every clone; where another copy was compared, an unresolved V gene accounts for under half, and the others remain unexplained. The DNA gave D and trimming, while V, J and clone size come from that table. A total of 100,000 to 130,000 clones appear in this sample, about nine tenths of them only once. The leading ten clones occupy about 8.1% of the sample.

Sequences MDHEN (CDR1) and SYDVKM (CDR2) are obtained from the germline V gene. Including the terminal cysteine and phenylalanine, the CDR3 comprises 18 residues. The CDR3 DNA has 54 bases and is translated from base 1. Cut back by 5 bases and 1 base, the V and J ends lie 23 bases apart. The time point label corresponds to: about 28 days (+/-7) after the second vaccine dose. AZD1222 recipients given second doses at about 4 weeks or at about 12 weeks were pooled, since spike-specific TCR depth and breadth were not found to differ between the two schedules. The vaccinee samples were drawn from two UK trials, COV001 and COV002, one of which was a single-blind randomized controlled phase 2/3 trial testing AZD1222 (ChAdOx1 nCoV-19) in healthy adults. Trial participant PBMC samples were collected at day 0 and day 28 after the second dose for TCRbeta chain sequencing.

Recombination linked TRBV28 to TRBJ2-5, with the identity of the D gene unclear. The source of this sequence is an adult who received the AZD1222 COVID-19 vaccine. Sequencing used peripheral blood, obtained 28 days after the second AZD1222 dose. In nucleotide form, the sequence is TGTGCCAGCAGTGACAAGACCGGGCTTATTACGGGCCAAGAGACCCAGTACTTC. Its translation is CASSDKTGLITGQETQYF.